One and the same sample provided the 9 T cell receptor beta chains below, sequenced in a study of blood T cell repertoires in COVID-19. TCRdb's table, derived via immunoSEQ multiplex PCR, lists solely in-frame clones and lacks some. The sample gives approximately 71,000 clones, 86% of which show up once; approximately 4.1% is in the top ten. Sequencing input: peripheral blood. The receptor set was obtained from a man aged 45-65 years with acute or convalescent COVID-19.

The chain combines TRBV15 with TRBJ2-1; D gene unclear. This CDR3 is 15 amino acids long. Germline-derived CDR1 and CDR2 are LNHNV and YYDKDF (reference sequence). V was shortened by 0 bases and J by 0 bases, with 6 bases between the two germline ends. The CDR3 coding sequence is TGTGCCACCAGCAGAGAGCGTAGCTCCTACAATGAGCAGTTCTTC. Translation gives CATSRERSSYNEQFF.

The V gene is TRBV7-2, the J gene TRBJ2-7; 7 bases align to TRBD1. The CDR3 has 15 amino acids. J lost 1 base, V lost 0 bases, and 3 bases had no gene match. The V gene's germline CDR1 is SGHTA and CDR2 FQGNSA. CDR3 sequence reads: CASSLAWDSSYEQYF. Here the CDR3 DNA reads TGTGCCAGCAGCTTAGCTTGGGACAGTTCCTACGAGCAGTACTTC.

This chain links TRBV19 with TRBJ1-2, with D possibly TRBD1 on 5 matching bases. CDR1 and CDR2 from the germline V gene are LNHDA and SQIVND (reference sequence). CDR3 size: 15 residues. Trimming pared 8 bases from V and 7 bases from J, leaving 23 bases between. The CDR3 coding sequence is TGTGCCAGTCGGAAGAAAACAGGCGGACTAGGTGGCTACACCTTC. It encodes CASRKKTGGLGGYTF.

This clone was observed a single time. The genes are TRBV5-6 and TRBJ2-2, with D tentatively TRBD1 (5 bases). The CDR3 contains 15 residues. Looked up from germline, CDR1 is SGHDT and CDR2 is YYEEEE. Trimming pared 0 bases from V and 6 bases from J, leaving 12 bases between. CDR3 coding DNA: TGTGCCAGCAGCTTGGGACAGCTCGGTTCCGGGGAGCTGTTTTTT. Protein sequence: CASSLGQLGSGELFF.

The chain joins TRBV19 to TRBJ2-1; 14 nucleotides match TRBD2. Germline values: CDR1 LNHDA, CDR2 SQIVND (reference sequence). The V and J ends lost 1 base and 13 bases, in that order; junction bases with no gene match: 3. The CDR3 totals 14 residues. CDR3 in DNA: TGTGCCAGTAGTATAGGGGGACTAGCGGGAGACCAGTTCTTC. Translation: CASSIGGLAGDQFF.

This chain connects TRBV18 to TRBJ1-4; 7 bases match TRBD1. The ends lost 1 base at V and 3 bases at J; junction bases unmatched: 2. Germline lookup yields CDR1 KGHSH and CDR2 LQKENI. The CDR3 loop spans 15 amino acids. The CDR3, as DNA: TGTGCCAGCTCACCACAGGGGGCAGCTAATGAAAAACTGTTTTTT. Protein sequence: CASSPQGAANEKLFF.

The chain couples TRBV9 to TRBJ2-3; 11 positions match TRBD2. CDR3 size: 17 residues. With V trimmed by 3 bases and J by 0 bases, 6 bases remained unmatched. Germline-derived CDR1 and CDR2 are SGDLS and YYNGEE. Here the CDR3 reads CASSARLAGFSTDTQYF. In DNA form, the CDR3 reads TGTGCCAGCAGCGCCCGACTAGCGGGATTTAGCACAGATACGCAGTATTTT.

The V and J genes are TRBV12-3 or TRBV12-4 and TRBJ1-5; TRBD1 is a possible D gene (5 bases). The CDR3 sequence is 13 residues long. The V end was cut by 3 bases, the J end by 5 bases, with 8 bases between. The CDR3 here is CASSFGGDQPQHF. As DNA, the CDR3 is TGTGCCAGCAGTTTCGGAGGGGATCAGCCCCAGCATTTT.

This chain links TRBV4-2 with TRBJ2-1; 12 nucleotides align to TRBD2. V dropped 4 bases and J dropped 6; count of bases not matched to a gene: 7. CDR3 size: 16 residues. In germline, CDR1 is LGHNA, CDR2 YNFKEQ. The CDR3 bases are TGTGCCAGCAGCCCTCCGACTAGCGGGGGACTCAATGAGCAGTTCTTC. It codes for CASSPPTSGGLNEQFF.